The source of this TCR beta chain is a study of blood T cell repertoires in COVID-19. This CDR3 is built from 12 residues. The germline CDR1 and CDR2 sequences are SEHNR and FQNEAQ (reference sequence). V was pared by 5 bases and J by 8 bases, with 12 bases between. Profiling relied on immunoSEQ multiplex PCR, and the TCRdb table lists in-frame clones only, not all of them. Of around 450,000 clones listed, approximately 90% are singletons. This TCR derives from a woman younger than 30 who had recovered from COVID-19. Sequenced: PBMCs or T cells enriched from blood (not recorded which). The V gene is TRBV7-9, the J gene TRBJ1-2; D might be TRBD1 (6 bases). CDR3 region: CASSLQGPGYTF. DNA of the CDR3: TGTGCCAGCAGCCTACAGGGCCCGGGCTACACCTTC.